This TCR beta chain was recorded in a study of OX40 agonist ivuxolimab in advanced cancers. Study results and caveats: Near-lowest levels of clonal expansion characterized partial responders at 0.1-3.0 mg/kg. The study found that CD8+ T cells averaged more expanded clones than CD4+. Clones of CD4+ and CD8+ blood T cells grew by week 6 at doses of 0.1 to 3.0 mg/kg.

Note on this clone: Its antigen remains unidentified.

TCRdb's table, derived via immunoSEQ multiplex PCR, lists solely in-frame clones and lacks some. Of 40,000 to 55,000 clones listed, over 75% were seen once; the top ten hold 3.4%. V trimming: 6 bases; J trimming: 5 bases; junction bases outside the gene matches: 12. Germline CDR1 is MDHEN and CDR2 is SYDVKM. This CDR3 has 15 amino acids. The clonotype comes from an adult with an advanced solid tumor such as melanoma, head and neck, liver or kidney cancer. This material consisted of CD4+ or CD8+ T cells sorted from blood, taken in a trial of the OX40 agonist ivuxolimab. This chain joins TRBV28 and TRBJ2-7; 8 nucleotides line up with TRBD1. The CDR3 region has the DNA TGTGCCAGCAGCGATTCTGTCATGACAGGGGACGAGCAGTACTTC. It specifies CASSDSVMTGDEQYF.